These T cell receptor beta chains were read from a single sample in a study of beta chain features in type 1 diabetes. Clones were read by immunoSEQ multiplex PCR, and TCRdb kept only the in-frame ones, dropping some. The sample carries some 100,000 clones, almost 40% recorded once. Sequences were obtained from stem cell memory CD4+ T cells from blood. Receptors originate from a young woman in good health. The CDR3 runs from the conserved cysteine through the conserved F or W. Fields, in order: J gene, D gene, V gene, CDR3 protein. The D gene is left open where the match is weak.

TRBJ1-4 | . | TRBV7-9 | CASSQDPGPNEKLFF
TRBJ2-1 | TRBD2 | TRBV4-1 | CASSQGVAGGGEQFF
TRBJ2-1 | . | TRBV6-1 | CASSQYNEQFF
TRBJ1-4 | . | TRBV30 | CAWSRTGSNEKLFF
TRBJ2-1 | TRBD2 | TRBV19 | CASSTRLARNEQFF
TRBJ2-7 | . | TRBV18 | CASSPQGLTYEQYF
TRBJ1-2 | TRBD1 | TRBV27 | CASSFSRAGGFYGYTF
TRBJ2-1 | . | TRBV7-9 | CASMGQGFGFGWNEQFF
TRBJ2-1 | . | TRBV5-1 | CASSLVRYNEQFF
TRBJ2-7 | . | TRBV11-1 | CASSFPGGPYEQYF
TRBJ2-1 | TRBD1 | TRBV28 | CASRYTGGTYNEQFF
TRBJ2-1 | . | TRBV9 | CASSVGHHGYNEQFF
TRBJ1-4 | TRBD1 | TRBV7-2 | CASSGTGGIINEKLFF
TRBJ2-1 | TRBD2 | TRBV7-2 | CASRELVAGGNEQFF